The subject of this entry is one T cell receptor beta chain. Its antigen is as yet unknown. These data are taken from a study of identical twins. Study-wide points: Monozygotic twins shared more out-of-frame TCR alpha than recombination models predicted. There was an excess of low generation probability in the out-of-frame alpha sequences that twins shared.

A universal primer site arose from template switching, and cDNA bore unique molecular identifiers. Each CDR3 protein gets one entry after TCRdb re-called the 5' RACE reads with MiXCR. Among about 300,000 distinct CDR3 sequences listed, 12% were seen once. These same data were also listed under a study on yellow fever vaccine responses in identical twins. That study reports: Each twin's T cell response to the vaccine was reported to look partly convergent and partly personalized.

This clonotype originated in a woman between 18 and 30 years old in good health. What was sequenced was CD8+ T cells sorted from blood.

The CDR3 sequence is CASSLSSGSQETQYF. In nucleotides, the CDR3 is TGTGCCAGCAGTTTGTCCAGCGGCTCCCAAGAGACCCAGTACTTC. The genes are TRBV12-3 or TRBV12-4 and TRBJ2-5, with D perhaps TRBD2 (5 bases). The CDR3 has 15 amino acids. V lost 3 bases, J lost 1 base, and 12 bases lay in between.